This T cell receptor beta chain comes out of a study of CD8+ T cells in alopecia areata. On the study more broadly: Among treated patients, severity was scored by affected scalp area percentage.

The germline gives CDR1 GTSNPN, CDR2 SVGIG (reference sequence). V gave up 4 bases and J gave up 1 base; unmatched junction bases: 4. There are 14 residues in the CDR3. Isolated RNA was reverse transcribed into cDNA used as the sequencing template. Some clones are missing from TCRdb's copy, which holds only in-frame ones; the method was immunoSEQ multiplex PCR. The sample has about 190,000 clones; roughly 66% are singletons. Treatment of the sample: oral pan-JAK inhibitor, 5-10 mg twice daily. This TCR was sampled from a human donor with alopecia areata. The V and J genes are TRBV30 and TRBJ1-5; the match to TRBD1 covers 7 bases. Material: CD4+ T cells sorted from blood, obtained at week 24, from a patient treated with tofacitinib. CDR3: CAWTLQGSNQPQHF. The CDR3 nucleotides read TGTGCCTGGACCCTACAGGGGAGCAATCAGCCCCAGCATTTT.